This is a list of T cell receptor beta chains from one sample in a study of blood T cell repertoires in COVID-19. Measured with immunoSEQ multiplex PCR; TCRdb has only the in-frame clones, and not every one. The table includes approximately 100,000 clones, over 75% detected once. Sequencing input: peripheral blood. Receptors originate from a woman aged 80 or over with acute or convalescent COVID-19. CDR3s include the opening cysteine and the closing phenylalanine or tryptophan. Fields, in order: D gene, V gene, clone size, J gene, CDR3 DNA, CDR3 protein. A D gene is named only where the DNA matches it firmly. Size is stated for part of the rows, as once, few or many counts, or as a class when the clone is expanded.

D: NA
V: TRBV11-2
size: once
J: TRBJ2-7
DNA: TGTGCCAGCAGCAACAAGTGGGGCAGGGCTTTATACGAGCAGTACTTC
CDR3: CASSNKWGRALYEQYF

D: NA
V: TRBV6-2/TRBV6-3
size: NA
J: TRBJ2-7
DNA: TGTGCCAGCAGTTCCGGGGAGATTACCTACGAGCAGTACTTC
CDR3: CASSSGEITYEQYF

D: TRBD1
V: TRBV18
size: NA
J: TRBJ1-2
DNA: TGTGCCAGCTCACCCGGGACAGCGACCGTGGATGGCTACACCTTC
CDR3: CASSPGTATVDGYTF

D: NA
V: TRBV7-8
size: NA
J: TRBJ1-2
DNA: TGTGCCAGCAGCTTATGGCAGGGCTCCGAAAGAAAAAGCATGGAGGGCTACACCTTC
CDR3: CASSLWQGSERKSMEGYTF

D: NA
V: TRBV13
size: NA
J: TRBJ1-4
DNA: TGTGCCAGCAGCTTACGGGGTTGGGCTAATGAAAAACTGTTTTTT
CDR3: CASSLRGWANEKLFF

D: NA
V: TRBV7-8
size: NA
J: TRBJ1-5
DNA: TGTGCCAGCAGCTTAGGATGGAGAACCGATAGCAATCAGCCCCAGCATTTT
CDR3: CASSLGWRTDSNQPQHF

D: TRBD1
V: TRBV30
size: NA
J: TRBJ1-1
DNA: TGTGCCTGGAGCCGGGACAGAATTATGAACACTGAAGCTTTCTTT
CDR3: CAWSRDRIMNTEAFF

D: NA
V: TRBV20-1
size: few
J: TRBJ2-5
DNA: TGCAGTGCTAGACGAGAGACCCAGTACTTC
CDR3: CSARRETQYF

D: TRBD1
V: TRBV19
size: NA
J: TRBJ2-5
DNA: TGTGCCAGTAGCGACAGGGGGAACCTCGCTCCCCAAGAGACCCAGTACTTC
CDR3: CASSDRGNLAPQETQYF

D: NA
V: TRBV5-6
size: few
J: TRBJ1-1
DNA: TGTGCCAGCAGCTACCAGATGAACACTGAAGCTTTCTTT
CDR3: CASSYQMNTEAFF

D: TRBD2
V: TRBV4-1
size: NA
J: TRBJ2-1
DNA: TGCGCCAGCAGCCAAGATCAGGCTAGCGGGAAATACCTCTCCTACAATGAGCAGTTCTTC
CDR3: CASSQDQASGKYLSYNEQFF

D: TRBD1
V: TRBV12-3/TRBV12-4
size: NA
J: TRBJ2-7
DNA: TGTGCCAGCAGTCCGACAGGGCCCGAGCAGTACTTC
CDR3: CASSPTGPEQYF

D: TRBD1
V: TRBV7-6
size: NA
J: TRBJ2-7
DNA: TGTGCCAGCAGCTTATTACCGGGACAGGGTTACGAGCAGTACTTC
CDR3: CASSLLPGQGYEQYF

D: NA
V: TRBV27
size: NA
J: TRBJ2-5
DNA: TGTGCCAGCAGTCTCTACAGGGAGGGAGAGACCCAGTACTTC
CDR3: CASSLYREGETQYF

D: TRBD2
V: TRBV6-1
size: NA
J: TRBJ2-7
DNA: TGTGCCAGCAGTGAAGTGGGAGGGCTTGGCAGTGACGAGCAGTACTTC
CDR3: CASSEVGGLGSDEQYF

D: TRBD2
V: TRBV27
size: once
J: TRBJ2-1
DNA: TGTGCCAGCAGTTTATTGGCAACTAGCGGGGGGCCCAGTAACAATGAGCAGTTCTTC
CDR3: CASSLLATSGGPSNNEQFF

D: NA
V: TRBV10-1
size: NA
J: TRBJ2-1
DNA: TGCGCCAGCAGTGGGCCACTAGCCGCTGAGCAGTTCTTC
CDR3: CASSGPLAAEQFF

D: NA
V: TRBV28
size: NA
J: TRBJ1-6
DNA: TGTGCCAGCAGTTTATTATACGTCAGGGGCGTTAATTCACCCCTCCACTTT
CDR3: CASSLLYVRGVNSPLHF

D: TRBD1
V: TRBV7-2
size: NA
J: TRBJ1-2
DNA: TGTGCCAGCAGCTCGGACAGGTTCTATGGCTACACCTTC
CDR3: CASSSDRFYGYTF

D: TRBD1
V: TRBV6-5
size: NA
J: TRBJ2-3
DNA: TGTGCCAGCAGTACACCGGGACAGGGGTCAGATACGCAGTATTTT
CDR3: CASSTPGQGSDTQYF

D: TRBD1
V: TRBV15
size: NA
J: TRBJ2-7
DNA: TGTGCCACCAGCAGATTAGGACAGGGGCAAAGCTACGAGCAGTACTTC
CDR3: CATSRLGQGQSYEQYF

D: NA
V: TRBV3-1/TRBV3-2
size: NA
J: TRBJ1-6
DNA: TGTGCCAGCAGCCAACTGGACAGCTATAATTCACCCCTCCACTTT
CDR3: CASSQLDSYNSPLHF

D: NA
V: TRBV30
size: once
J: TRBJ2-7
DNA: TGTGCCTGGAGTGTAAGAGGTCGGCTTCTAGCAAAAAGCTACGAGCAGTACTTC
CDR3: CAWSVRGRLLAKSYEQYF

D: TRBD1
V: TRBV2
size: few
J: TRBJ1-5
DNA: TGTGCCAGCAGCCGGGGACAGAATCAGCCCCAGCATTTT
CDR3: CASSRGQNQPQHF

D: NA
V: TRBV6-2/TRBV6-3
size: NA
J: TRBJ1-2
DNA: TGTGCCAGCAGTTACCAACAAGACTACTATGGCTACACCTTC
CDR3: CASSYQQDYYGYTF

D: TRBD2
V: TRBV30
size: NA
J: TRBJ2-7
DNA: TGTGCCTGGAGTGTAAGCGGGACCTCCTACGAGCAGTACTTC
CDR3: CAWSVSGTSYEQYF

D: NA
V: TRBV6-5
size: NA
J: TRBJ1-1
DNA: TGTGCCAGCAGCTACGCAGGGTACACTGAAGCTTTCTTT
CDR3: CASSYAGYTEAFF

D: NA
V: TRBV7-2
size: NA
J: TRBJ1-1
DNA: TGTGCCAGCAGCTTAGTGGGGGGGAACACTGAAGCTTTCTTT
CDR3: CASSLVGGNTEAFF

D: TRBD2
V: TRBV5-1
size: NA
J: TRBJ2-1
DNA: TGCGCCAGCAGCTTGGGATTCGGGGGGAACAATGAGCAGTTCTTC
CDR3: CASSLGFGGNNEQFF

D: NA
V: TRBV20-1
size: once
J: TRBJ1-1
DNA: TGCAGTGCGTTAGTGTGGACTGAAGCTTTCTTT
CDR3: CSALVWTEAFF

D: NA
V: TRBV6-2/TRBV6-3
size: NA
J: TRBJ2-3
DNA: TGTGCCAGCAGTTCGGTCGGGGGGCCCACAGATACGCAGTATTTT
CDR3: CASSSVGGPTDTQYF

D: TRBD1
V: TRBV29-1
size: once
J: TRBJ1-2
DNA: TGCAGCGCTCACACCGGGACAGGGTTTGGCTACACCTTC
CDR3: CSAHTGTGFGYTF

D: NA
V: TRBV5-1
size: few
J: TRBJ2-7
DNA: TGCGCCAGCAGCGGGACCGGGACACTTAGAACCTACGAGCAGTACTTC
CDR3: CASSGTGTLRTYEQYF

D: TRBD2
V: TRBV19
size: once
J: TRBJ2-5
DNA: TGTGCCAGTAGTATAACTAGCGGGGATCAAGAGACCCAGTACTTC
CDR3: CASSITSGDQETQYF

D: NA
V: TRBV5-1
size: NA
J: TRBJ2-5
DNA: TGCGCCAGCAGCTTGGGCCTGACTGAGTTGACCCAGTACTTC
CDR3: CASSLGLTELTQYF

D: NA
V: TRBV19
size: once
J: TRBJ1-2
DNA: TGTGCCAGTAGTAGGCAGGTCCCCTATGGCTACACCTTC
CDR3: CASSRQVPYGYTF

D: NA
V: TRBV11-2
size: NA
J: TRBJ2-7
DNA: TGTGCCAGCAGCTTTCTGACAGGAGACTACGAGCAGTACTTC
CDR3: CASSFLTGDYEQYF

D: NA
V: TRBV5-1
size: NA
J: TRBJ1-2
DNA: TGCGCCAGCAGCTTGGCTGGTGGGGCAGTGGAGGGCTACACCTTC
CDR3: CASSLAGGAVEGYTF

D: NA
V: TRBV28
size: NA
J: TRBJ1-4
DNA: TGTGCCAGCAGTATATTTGACAGTGCAGCTAATGAAAAACTGTTTTTT
CDR3: CASSIFDSAANEKLFF

D: NA
V: TRBV7-9
size: NA
J: TRBJ1-6
DNA: TGTGCCAGCAGCTTAGGGGGAACAGGGAATAATTCACCCCTCCACTTT
CDR3: CASSLGGTGNNSPLHF

D: NA
V: TRBV30
size: NA
J: TRBJ1-2
DNA: TGTGCCTGGAGGGGAGGGGATGGCTACACCTTC
CDR3: CAWRGGDGYTF